A selection of T cell receptor beta chains follows, all from one sample in a study of shared clonotypes between healthy human individuals. Produced via immunoSEQ multiplex PCR; TCRdb's table is partial and in-frame only. The data hold 550,000 to 850,000 clones, with 72% observed a single time. The sequencing sample was made of memory CD4+ T cells sorted from blood. The receptor source for this set is a woman aged 30 to 39 in good health. CDR3s include the opening cysteine and the closing phenylalanine or tryptophan. Fields, in order: V gene, J gene, D gene, clone size, CDR3 protein, CDR3 DNA. A D gene is named only where the DNA matches it firmly. Rows give clone size only sometimes, using once, few, many, or a class for an expanded clone.

TRBV7-3	TRBJ1-1	-	few	CASSSMRDTEAFF	TGTGCCAGCAGCTCCATGCGGGACACTGAAGCTTTCTTT
TRBV28	TRBJ2-1	TRBD1	-	CASSLWPSTGDNEQFF	TGTGCCAGCAGTTTATGGCCCTCTACAGGGGACAATGAGCAGTTCTTC
TRBV5-4	TRBJ2-7	TRBD1	-	CASSLLGTGNEQYF	TGTGCCAGCAGCTTGCTCGGGACAGGGAACGAGCAGTACTTC
TRBV27	TRBJ2-7	TRBD2	-	CASSLLDSGSSYEQYF	TGTGCCAGCAGTTTATTGGATAGCGGGAGCTCCTACGAGCAGTACTTC
TRBV11-1	TRBJ2-1	TRBD2	-	CASSLALAGDDEQFF	TGTGCCAGCAGCTTAGCGCTAGCGGGGGACGATGAGCAGTTCTTC
TRBV4-2	TRBJ2-6	-	-	CASSQENGAGANVLTF	TGTGCCAGCAGCCAAGAGAATGGGGCTGGGGCCAACGTCCTGACTTTC
TRBV5-1	TRBJ2-7	-	-	CASSRIPSSEQYF	TGCGCCAGCAGCCGAATCCCTTCTAGCGAGCAGTACTTC
TRBV5-1	TRBJ2-2	-	-	CASSSAPRMRLGNTGELFF	TGCGCCAGCAGCTCAGCACCCCGAATGAGGTTAGGCAACACCGGGGAGCTGTTTTTT
TRBV25-1	TRBJ2-7	-	-	CASSEFAGSYEQYF	TGTGCCAGCAGTGAATTTGCGGGTTCCTACGAGCAGTACTTC
TRBV15	TRBJ2-5	-	-	CATSSRETQYF	TGTGCCACCAGCAGTAGGGAGACCCAGTACTTC
TRBV7-9	TRBJ1-5	TRBD1	many	CASSSTGSGNQPQHF	TGTGCCAGCAGCTCGACAGGGTCAGGCAATCAGCCCCAGCATTTT
TRBV6-1	TRBJ1-5	-	once	CASTPFEGGNQPQHF	TGTGCCAGCACGCCATTTGAAGGAGGCAATCAGCCCCAGCATTTT
TRBV10-2	TRBJ1-2	-	few	CASSDNPKVGYTF	TGCGCCAGCAGTGATAACCCGAAAGTAGGCTACACCTTC
TRBV19	TRBJ1-1	-	-	CASSNQGDTEAFF	TGTGCCAGTAGTAACCAGGGAGACACTGAAGCTTTCTTT
TRBV11-2	TRBJ2-1	-	-	CASSPSQSSYNEQFF	TGTGCCAGCAGCCCCTCGCAGAGCTCCTACAATGAGCAGTTCTTC
TRBV15	TRBJ2-7	TRBD2	few	CATSREAPGLASYEQYF	TGTGCCACCAGCAGAGAGGCGCCCGGACTAGCGTCCTACGAGCAGTACTTC
TRBV4-1	TRBJ2-6	TRBD1	-	CASSQGRQGTGANVLTF	TGCGCCAGCAGCCAGGGAAGACAGGGTACTGGGGCCAACGTCCTGACTTTC
TRBV18	TRBJ2-1	-	-	CASSPDIQYNEQFF	TGTGCCAGCTCACCAGATATTCAGTACAATGAGCAGTTCTTC
TRBV5-8	TRBJ2-3	TRBD1	-	CASSANTGTGADTQYF	TGTGCCAGCAGCGCTAACACCGGGACAGGGGCAGATACGCAGTATTTT
TRBV13	TRBJ2-5	TRBD1	-	CASSFFGATGGAETQYF	TGTGCCAGCAGCTTTTTCGGTGCTACAGGGGGCGCGGAGACCCAGTACTTC
TRBV5-4	TRBJ1-1	-	many	CASSPNGGRKNTEAFF	TGTGCCAGCAGCCCCAATGGAGGGCGGAAAAACACTGAAGCTTTCTTT
TRBV6-6	TRBJ1-5	TRBD1	-	CASSRDREGRQPQHF	TGTGCCAGCAGTCGAGACAGGGAGGGGCGTCAGCCCCAGCATTTT
TRBV19	TRBJ2-3	TRBD1	once	CASSIQGASTDTQYF	TGTGCCAGTAGTATCCAGGGGGCGAGCACAGATACGCAGTATTTT
TRBV7-9	TRBJ2-7	TRBD1	once	CASSQPGQDYEQYF	TGTGCCAGCAGTCAACCGGGACAGGACTACGAGCAGTACTTC
TRBV9	TRBJ2-3	-	-	CASSPNPGNTDTQYF	TGTGCCAGCAGCCCCAACCCGGGGAACACAGATACGCAGTATTTT
TRBV28	TRBJ2-7	TRBD1	-	CASSLDRGEYF	TGTGCCAGCAGTTTAGACAGGGGGGAGTACTTC
TRBV7-2	TRBJ1-2	TRBD1	-	CASSGDRDSGYTF	TGTGCCAGCAGCGGTGACAGGGATAGTGGCTACACCTTC
TRBV5-1	TRBJ2-3	-	-	CASSLASGAATDTQYF	TGCGCCAGCAGCTTGGCCTCAGGGGCAGCCACAGATACGCAGTATTTT
TRBV6-1	TRBJ2-7	-	-	CASLTGQPYEQYF	TGTGCCAGCCTAACAGGGCAACCCTACGAGCAGTACTTC
TRBV15	TRBJ1-4	-	-	CATSRLGQGSTNEKLFF	TGTGCCACCAGCAGATTAGGGCAGGGATCAACTAATGAAAAACTGTTTTTT
TRBV18	TRBJ2-1	-	-	CASSRMGVGNEQFF	TGTGCCAGCTCACGGATGGGAGTGGGGAATGAGCAGTTCTTC
TRBV28	TRBJ1-5	-	many	CASNRPLQPQHF	TGTGCCAGCAACCGCCCCTTACAGCCCCAGCATTTT
TRBV10-3	TRBJ2-5	TRBD1	-	CAISDRGQRETQYF	TGTGCCATCAGTGACAGGGGGCAGAGAGAGACCCAGTACTTC
TRBV28	TRBJ2-7	-	-	CASSQPGVSTYEQYF	TGTGCCAGCTCTCAGCCTGGGGTTAGCACCTACGAGCAGTACTTC
TRBV19	TRBJ1-2	-	-	CASSIGVGTLYGYTF	TGTGCCAGTAGTATCGGAGTCGGAACCCTTTATGGCTACACCTTC
TRBV5-1	TRBJ2-2	-	-	CASSLYLASNTGELFF	TGCGCCAGCAGCTTGTATCTAGCGTCGAACACCGGGGAGCTGTTTTTT
TRBV2	TRBJ2-5	-	-	CASSEYQAPGTQYF	TGTGCCAGCAGTGAATATCAAGCTCCCGGGACCCAGTACTTC
TRBV7-7	TRBJ2-5	-	-	CASSPGGPKETQYF	TGTGCCAGCAGCCCCGGAGGTCCCAAAGAGACCCAGTACTTC
TRBV28	TRBJ2-1	TRBD2	-	CASSPGTSGFYNEQFF	TGTGCCAGCAGTCCCGGGACTAGCGGGTTTTACAATGAGCAGTTCTTC
TRBV7-2	TRBJ2-7	-	-	CASSLLIPLGEQYF	TGTGCCAGCAGCTTACTAATTCCTTTGGGGGAGCAGTACTTC
TRBV5-4	TRBJ2-3	-	-	CASKGTDTQYF	TGTGCCAGCAAAGGCACAGATACGCAGTATTTT
TRBV5-1	TRBJ2-2	TRBD2	-	CASSPPLAGVSTGELFF	TGCGCCAGCAGCCCCCCGCTAGCGGGAGTAAGCACCGGGGAGCTGTTTTTT
TRBV18	TRBJ1-5	-	-	CASSPSAGNNQPQHF	TGTGCCAGCTCACCATCTGCGGGGAACAATCAGCCCCAGCATTTT
TRBV28	TRBJ1-1	TRBD1	few	CASSSPGQGAGAFF	TGTGCCAGCAGTTCCCCCGGACAGGGGGCAGGAGCTTTCTTT
TRBV5-1	TRBJ2-2	TRBD2	-	CASSPAGDSTGELFF	TGCGCCAGCAGCCCCGCGGGAGACTCCACCGGGGAGCTGTTTTTT
TRBV5-4	TRBJ1-2	-	-	CASSYQTGHYGYTF	TGTGCCAGCAGCTACCAGACCGGCCACTATGGCTACACCTTC
TRBV5-6	TRBJ1-2	TRBD1	-	CASSTLTGNYGYTF	TGTGCCAGCAGCACCCTGACAGGGAACTATGGCTACACCTTC
TRBV28	TRBJ2-1	-	-	CATRVGGYNEQFF	TGTGCCACACGAGTAGGAGGGTACAATGAGCAGTTCTTC
TRBV2	TRBJ1-1	-	-	CASNGPTEAFF	TGTGCCAGCAACGGACCCACTGAAGCTTTCTTT
TRBV6-9	TRBJ2-7	TRBD2	-	CASNESWLAGEYEQYF	TGTGCCAGCAACGAGTCCTGGCTAGCGGGAGAGTACGAGCAGTACTTC
TRBV5-1	TRBJ2-7	-	-	CASSWDGRYEQYF	TGCGCCAGCAGCTGGGACGGTCGTTACGAGCAGTACTTC
TRBV6-1	TRBJ2-7	TRBD1	-	CASSAPAGGSYEQYF	TGTGCCAGCAGTGCACCCGCAGGGGGCTCCTACGAGCAGTACTTC
TRBV11-2	TRBJ2-7	-	few	CASSLALGLSYEQYF	TGTGCCAGCAGCTTAGCCCTGGGACTTTCCTACGAGCAGTACTTC
TRBV28	TRBJ1-5	TRBD1	-	CASRSGQATRGPQHF	TGTGCCAGCAGGAGTGGACAGGCAACCCGGGGGCCCCAGCATTTT
TRBV29-1	TRBJ2-7	-	-	CSVWYSGAIGEQYF	TGCAGCGTTTGGTATTCGGGAGCTATAGGCGAGCAGTACTTC
TRBV2	TRBJ1-4	-	-	CASSYSHPQGEKLFF	TGTGCCAGCAGTTACAGTCACCCTCAAGGGGAAAAACTGTTTTTT
TRBV5-1	TRBJ2-3	TRBD1	-	CASRRPGTGTRTDTQYF	TGCGCCAGCAGGCGTCCCGGGACAGGGACGAGGACAGATACGCAGTATTTT
TRBV5-1	TRBJ2-1	-	few	CASSLDNEQFF	TGCGCCAGCAGCTTAGACAATGAGCAGTTCTTC
TRBV6-5	TRBJ1-2	-	-	CASSPAGTNYGYTF	TGTGCCAGCAGTCCCGCCGGGACTAACTATGGCTACACCTTC